This entry lists 27 T cell receptor beta chains sequenced from one sample in a study of T cells in Graves' hyperthyroidism and ophthalmopathy. TCR beta CDR3 regions were amplified from RNA. The HTBI primer set drove a first-round RT-PCR of the TCR CDR3. TCRdb used MiXCR to reprocess the multiplex PCR reads, holding one entry per CDR3 protein. This table holds hundreds of thousands of distinct CDR3 sequences, over 35% found once. The sample consisted of blood. The receptors shown here come from a man between 18 and 29 years old with Graves' hyperthyroidism.

V is TRBV4-2 and J is TRBJ1-3, with 9 bases lining up with TRBD1. Germline V lookup: CDR1 LGHNA, CDR2 YNFKEQ. Losses at the gene ends were 4 bases for V and 8 bases for J; bases not matched to a gene: 12. This CDR3 has 16 amino acids. CDR3 sequence (DNA): TGTGCCAGCAGCCTCTCTCAAGGAACAGGGGGCGACACCATATATTTT. Amino acid sequence: CASSLSQGTGGDTIYF.

The chain is built from TRBV6-1 and TRBJ1-5; 7 bases match TRBD1. This CDR3 region has 14 residues. CDR1 and CDR2 from the germline V gene are MNHNS and SASEGT. Trimming at V came to 8 bases and at J to 4 bases, leaving 8 bases not matched to a gene. As DNA, the CDR3 is TGTGCCAGCGGGCGGGACAGAGGGAATCAGCCCCAGCATTTT. Its protein product is CASGRDRGNQPQHF.

This clonotype was counted many times. The final CDR3 position lacks the conserved phenylalanine or tryptophan, pointing to a likely read error. The rearrangement uses TRBV29-1 and TRBJ1-1; D unresolved. This CDR3 is built from 14 residues. V shed 2 bases and J shed 1 base, with 11 bases lying between them. CDR1 and CDR2 (germline): SQVTM, ANQGSEA. For the CDR3, the DNA is TGCAGCGTTGAACGTCGGGGATCGAACACTGAAGCTTTCCTT. It encodes CSVERRGSNTEAFL.

The count of this clonotype is one. The chain carries TRBV6-2 or TRBV6-3 and TRBJ2-7; 8 bases are shared with TRBD1. The V segment lost 0 bases and the J segment 6 bases; nucleotides outside the gene matches: 4. The CDR3 is 14 residues long. Germline V gene sequence: CDR1 MNHEY, CDR2 SVGEGT. CDR3 DNA: TGTGCCAGCAGTTACTCTCAGGGGGCTCTCGAGCAGTACTTC. Its translation is CASSYSQGALEQYF.

Points on this clonotype: Mismatch with germline at one junction end may stem from a read error. J is TRBJ1-3 and V is TRBV9; D gene unclear. From germline, CDR1 is SGDLS and CDR2 YYNGEE. The CDR3 covers 15 residues. DNA for the CDR3: TGTACCAGCAGAGATGGCAGCCACTCTGGAAACACCATATATTTT. Protein: CTSRDGSHSGNTIYF.

The V gene is TRBV5-1, the J gene TRBJ2-5; unclear D gene. The germline V and J ends were trimmed by 0 bases and 5 bases, with 11 bases remaining between them. Germline V gene sequence: CDR1 SGHRS, CDR2 YFSETQ. The CDR3 sequence is 14 residues long. CDR3 amino acids: CASSLAPGLETQYF. The CDR3 DNA sequence: TGCGCCAGCAGCTTGGCACCGGGTCTCGAGACCCAGTACTTC.

This clonotype was observed a handful of times. The rearrangement joins TRBV20-1 to TRBJ1-4, with 7 bases aligning to TRBD1. This CDR3 contains 13 residues. Per the germline V gene, CDR1 is DFQATT and CDR2 is SNEGSKA (reference sequence). V shed 0 bases and J 7 bases; nucleotides not matched to a gene: 2. The CDR3 reads CSAREPGGEKLFF. The DNA of the CDR3 is TGCAGTGCTAGAGAGCCAGGGGGTGAAAAACTGTTTTTT.

The chain links TRBV19 to TRBJ2-2, with 7 positions matching TRBD1. This CDR3 has 16 residues. With 3 bases clipped from V and 1 base from J, the junction kept 5 bases outside the gene matches. From germline, CDR1 is LNHDA and CDR2 SQIVND (reference sequence). This chain's CDR3 is CASSIGTAGNTGELFF. The CDR3 DNA reads TGTGCCAGTAGTATCGGGACAGCCGGGAACACCGGGGAGCTGTTTTTT.

The rearrangement joins TRBV5-1 to TRBJ1-4, with D hard to call. This CDR3 spans 14 amino acids. V was cut by 2 bases and J by 0 bases, with 5 bases left in between. Germline V gene sequence: CDR1 SGHRS, CDR2 YFSETQ. This CDR3 reads CASSFGATNEKLFF. The DNA of the CDR3 is TGCGCCAGCAGCTTCGGGGCAACTAATGAAAAACTGTTTTTT.

The chain joins TRBV14 to TRBJ2-6, with a weak D call TRBD2 (5 bases). The V gene's germline CDR1 is SGHDN and CDR2 FVKESK. The CDR3 is 16 amino acids. Trimming shortened V by 1 base and J by 3 bases, and 10 bases separated the two germline ends. CDR3 sequence (DNA): TGTGCCAGCAGCCAAGTTTTACGGGGTGGGGCCAACGTCCTGACTTTC. Residues: CASSQVLRGGANVLTF.

The chain is built from TRBV7-6 and TRBJ2-7; 8 nucleotides agree with TRBD2. Germline lookup yields CDR1 SGHVS and CDR2 FNYEAQ. V lost 5 bases to trimming and J lost 0 bases; unmatched junction nucleotides: 9. The CDR3 covers 16 residues. This CDR3 is CASSQDASGRSYEQYF. CDR3 sequence (DNA): TGTGCCAGCAGCCAAGATGCTAGCGGGCGCTCCTACGAGCAGTACTTC.

J is TRBJ1-2 and V is TRBV12-3 or TRBV12-4; 10 positions agree with TRBD1. J was trimmed by 8 bases and V by 4 bases; bases with no gene match: 7. The CDR3 has 14 amino acids. CDR3 DNA: TGTGCCAGCAGTTCCGGGACAGGGGAATACGGCTACACCTTC. Amino acid sequence: CASSSGTGEYGYTF.

The rearrangement links TRBV10-3 to TRBJ2-5; TRBD1 agrees at 10 bases. Germline V gives CDR1 ENHRY, CDR2 SYGVKD. The CDR3 has 14 amino acids. V was pared by 4 bases and J by 5 bases, with 4 bases of the junction left unmatched. The DNA for the CDR3 is TGTGCCATCAGTGTGACAGGGGGCGAGGAGACCCAGTACTTC. Its translation is CAISVTGGEETQYF.

The chain has TRBV7-2 and TRBJ2-7; D possibly corresponds to TRBD2 (5 bases). With 6 bases removed from V and 4 bases from J, the gap between germline ends came to 19 bases. CDR1 SGHTA and CDR2 FQGNSA come from the germline V gene. The CDR3 totals 15 residues. The CDR3 DNA follows: TGTGCCAGCAGTGAATACAGAGCCGGGAATTACGAGCAGTACTTC. Translation: CASSEYRAGNYEQYF.

This clonotype has more than one count but fewer than ten. V and J are TRBV6-5 and TRBJ2-5; no definite D call. CDR1 MNHEY and CDR2 SVGAGI come from the germline V gene. V shed 5 bases and J shed 2 bases, with 15 bases lying between them. The CDR3 covers 15 residues. CDR3 bases: TGTGCCAGCAGTCGAACCTGGACGGAACAAGAGACCCAGTACTTC. Protein: CASSRTWTEQETQYF.

The chain has TRBV2 and TRBJ2-5; perhaps D is TRBD1 or TRBD2 (5 bases each). This CDR3 is built from 12 residues. Trimming removed 8 bases at V and 7 bases at J, with 14 bases between. Germline CDR1 SNHLY, CDR2 FYNNEI. CDR3 sequence: CASLDPGGTQYF. The CDR3, as DNA: TGTGCCAGCTTAGATCCTGGGGGGACCCAGTACTTC. Full variable domain (outside the CDR3, taken from reference TRBV2 and TRBJ2-5): EPEVTQTPSHQVTQMGQEVILRCVPISNHLYFYWYRQILGQKVEFLVSFYNNEISEKSEIFDDQFSVERPDGSNFTLKIRSTKLEDSAMYFCASLDPGGTQYFGPGTRLLVL.

This clonotype has at least ten counts. This chain links TRBV29-1 with TRBJ1-2; 8 bases are shared with TRBD1. This CDR3 contains 14 residues. Germline-derived CDR1 and CDR2 are SQVTM and ANQGSEA. After removal of 3 bases from V and 4 bases from J, the junction contained 7 bases not matched to a gene. CDR3 sequence: CSVETGAPFYGYTF. In DNA, the CDR3 is TGCAGCGTTGAGACAGGGGCTCCTTTCTATGGCTACACCTTC. Together with reference TRBV29-1 and TRBJ1-2, the CDR3 gives the full variable domain: SAVISQKPSRDICQRGTSLTIQCQVDSQVTMMFWYRQQPGQSLTLIATANQGSEATYESGFVIDKFPISRPNLTFSTLTVSNMSPEDSSIYLCSVETGAPFYGYTFGSGTRLTVV.

J is TRBJ1-6 and V is TRBV25-1; a possible D gene is TRBD1 (5 bases). Looked up from germline, CDR1 is MGHDK and CDR2 is SYGVNS. The CDR3 covers 16 residues. Trimming cost V 8 bases and J 9 bases, with 23 bases left between them. The CDR3 loop is CASQVEPGRPFSPLHF. The CDR3 DNA sequence: TGTGCCAGCCAAGTTGAGCCAGGGAGACCCTTTTCACCCCTCCACTTT.

V is TRBV4-1 and J is TRBJ1-1; D gene uncertain. The CDR3 covers 14 residues. Trimming removed 4 bases from V and 3 bases from J, with 12 bases in between. Germline V gene sequence: CDR1 MGHRA, CDR2 YSYEKL. Written as DNA, the CDR3 is TGCGCCAGCAGCCGGAACGACATAGACACTGAAGCTTTCTTT. Encoded protein: CASSRNDIDTEAFF.

The J gene is TRBJ1-5, the V gene TRBV5-5; possibly TRBD1 for D (6 bases). With 4 bases removed from V and 3 bases from J, the gap between germline ends came to 17 bases. CDR1 SGHKS and CDR2 YYEKEE come from the germline V gene (reference sequence). CDR3 size: 16 residues. The CDR3, as DNA: TGTGCCAGCAGCCATGTTTTCGACAGGAACAATCAGCCCCAGCATTTT. Its translation is CASSHVFDRNNQPQHF.

This clonotype was recorded a few times. The chain links TRBV4-1 to TRBJ2-7; D is undetermined. This CDR3 contains 15 residues. V was pared by 1 base and J by 3 bases, with 13 bases between. Germline lookup yields CDR1 MGHRA and CDR2 YSYEKL. The CDR3 DNA reads TGCGCCAGCAGCCAAGTCGATAGGGCAGTCTACGAGCAGTACTTC. It is translated as CASSQVDRAVYEQYF.

This clonotype was counted at least ten times. The J gene is TRBJ1-2, the V gene TRBV20-1; D remains ambiguous. V lost 5 bases, J lost 8 bases, and 12 bases lay in between. From germline, CDR1 is DFQATT and CDR2 SNEGSKA (reference sequence). The CDR3 loop spans 11 amino acids. The CDR3 sequence is CSAPLSVGYTF. In DNA, the CDR3 is TGCAGTGCTCCTCTATCGGTCGGCTACACCTTC.

The rearrangement links TRBV5-1 to TRBJ1-3; D unclear. Looked up from germline, CDR1 is SGHRS and CDR2 is YFSETQ. The CDR3 extends over 16 amino acids. Trimming took off 1 base at V and 4 bases at J, with 15 bases between the two ends. CDR3 amino acids: CASSLYSPAAGNTIYF. CDR3 DNA sequence: TGCGCCAGCAGCTTGTATTCCCCGGCCGCCGGAAACACCATATATTTT.

The chain recombines TRBV7-2 with TRBJ2-2; 12 nucleotides match TRBD2. The CDR3 covers 16 residues. Looked up from germline, CDR1 is SGHTA and CDR2 is FQGNSA. The V gene end was trimmed by 3 bases and the J gene end by 6 bases; junction bases not matched to a gene: 5. The CDR3 coding sequence is TGTGCCAGCAGCTTGGGACTAGCGGGTCCCCCCGGGGAGCTGTTTTTT. Translation: CASSLGLAGPPGELFF. Full variable domain (missing parts from reference TRBV7-2 and TRBJ2-2): GAGVSQSPSNKVTEKGKDVELRCDPISGHTALYWYRQSLGQGLEFLIYFQGNSAPDKSGLPSDRFSAERTGGSVSTLTIQRTQQEDSAVYLCASSLGLAGPPGELFFGEGSRLTVL.

This clonotype was seen a handful of times. The genes are TRBV20-1 and TRBJ2-7; D remains ambiguous. This CDR3 has 13 residues. The V gene's germline CDR1 is DFQATT and CDR2 SNEGSKA (reference sequence). The ends were cut back, 3 bases at V and 3 bases at J, with 12 bases in the middle. CDR3 sequence: CSARVSRNYEQYF. CDR3 bases: TGCAGTGCTAGGGTGAGCAGGAACTACGAGCAGTACTTC.

Many counts were recorded for this clonotype. Here the CDR3 DNA reads TGTGCCAGCAGCTTAGGGGGGCTAGCTTTCTTT. Its translation: CASSLGGLAFF. The chain carries TRBV11-2 and TRBJ1-1, with a weak D call TRBD1 (6 bases). CDR1 SGHAT and CDR2 FQNNGV come from the germline V gene. With 1 base removed from V and 10 bases from J, the gap between germline ends came to 7 bases. The CDR3 runs 11 residues.

In the case of this clonotype: One junction end does not reproduce the germline sequence, and a read error may be involved. The chain's CDR3 is CASSATTAYEQYF. DNA of the CDR3: TGTGCCAGCAGTGCTACGACAGCCTACGAGCAGTACTTC. This chain joins TRBV10-3 and TRBJ2-7, with a possible D match to TRBD1 (5 bases). This CDR3 has 13 amino acids. Germline CDR1 and CDR2: ENHRY and SYGVKD.